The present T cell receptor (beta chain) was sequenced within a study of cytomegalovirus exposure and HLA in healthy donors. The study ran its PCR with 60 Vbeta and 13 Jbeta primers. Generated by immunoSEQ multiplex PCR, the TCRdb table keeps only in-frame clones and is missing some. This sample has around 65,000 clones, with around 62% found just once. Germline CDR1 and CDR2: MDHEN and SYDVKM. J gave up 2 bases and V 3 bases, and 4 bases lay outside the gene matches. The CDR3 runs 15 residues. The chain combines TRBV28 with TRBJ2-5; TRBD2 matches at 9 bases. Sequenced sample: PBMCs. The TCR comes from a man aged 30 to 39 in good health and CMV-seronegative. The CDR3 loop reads CASSFVTSGQETQYF. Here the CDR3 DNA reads TGTGCCAGCAGTTTTGTTACTAGCGGGCAAGAGACCCAGTACTTC.